The rows below give T cell receptor beta chains drawn from one sample of a study of radiation and T cells in renal cell carcinoma. The repertoire was sequenced with immunoSEQ multiplex PCR; TCRdb's copy has only in-frame clones and lacks some. The sample consists of 100,000 to 150,000 clones, 80% to 85% of them appearing once. The sample here was blood, taken from a patient whose treatment included radiotherapy and nephrectomy. Receptor source: a woman aged 55 to 70 with renal cell carcinoma. The CDR3 runs from the conserved cysteine through the conserved F or W. D genes are given only for firm matches. A row's size may be missing; if present it is once, few, many or a size class.

. TRBJ2-7 . TRBV29-1 TGCAGCACCAGGACAGATTACGAGCAGTACTTC CSTRTDYEQYF
. TRBJ2-5 . TRBV19 TGTGCCAGTACTTCCAGGGCCCTTCAGCCCCAAGAGACCCAGTACTTC CASTSRALQPQETQYF
. TRBJ1-2 TRBD1 TRBV19 TGTGCCAGTAGTACTCTACCGGGACAGGGAGTCTATGGCTACACCTTC CASSTLPGQGVYGYTF
. TRBJ2-6 TRBD1 TRBV7-6 TGTGCCAGCAGCCTCCGGGACAGGGGGCGAGAGCCCTCTGGGGCCAACGTCCTGACTTTC CASSLRDRGREPSGANVLTF
. TRBJ1-6 TRBD1 TRBV7-6 TGTGCCAGCAGCTTATCGGTGGGACAGGGTAATTCACCCCTCCACTTT CASSLSVGQGNSPLHF
. TRBJ1-2 . TRBV20-1 TGCAGTGCTAGAGACGAGGGAGAACCCTTCTTC CSARDEGEPFF
few TRBJ1-5 TRBD1 TRBV2 TGTGCCAGCTCGGACAGGGAGAATCAGCCCCAGCATTTT CASSDRENQPQHF
. TRBJ2-7 TRBD2 TRBV6-1 TGTGCCAGCAGTGAATTTGGGAGGGGTCCCTACGAGCAGTACTTC CASSEFGRGPYEQYF
. TRBJ2-7 TRBD2 TRBV5-1 TGCGCCAGCAGCTGGCGCGCTAGCGGAATTGCTCCCTACGAGCAGTACTTC CASSWRASGIAPYEQYF
. TRBJ2-3 . TRBV19 TGTGCCAGTAGTATATCGTTGCTAGCTACAGATACGCAGTATTTT CASSISLLATDTQYF
once TRBJ1-5 TRBD1 TRBV7-2 TGTGCCAGCAGCGACAGGGTGCATCAGCCCCAGCATTTT CASSDRVHQPQHF
. TRBJ2-5 TRBD1 TRBV7-6 TGTGCCAGCAGCTTAATGACAGGGGACCAAGAGACCCAGTACTTC CASSLMTGDQETQYF
. TRBJ2-7 . TRBV5-1 TGCGCCAGCAGCTTGGCCTTTGAAGGGACCGAGCAGTACTTC CASSLAFEGTEQYF
. TRBJ1-2 . TRBV5-8 TGTGCCAGCAGCTTGGGCCCAGAACTCTATGGCTACACCTTC CASSLGPELYGYTF
. TRBJ2-4 . TRBV30 TGTGCCTGGAGTGTAGCGGGGACACGAAGTCTCAGTCTAGCCAAAAACATTCAGTACTTC CAWSVAGTRSLSLAKNIQYF
. TRBJ1-1 . TRBV11-2 TGTGCCAGCAGCTTTGCCGGTGAAGCTTTCTTT CASSFAGEAFF
. TRBJ1-5 . TRBV19 TGTGCCAGTAACAGTGTCAATCAGCCCCAGCATTTT CASNSVNQPQHF
once TRBJ1-1 . TRBV4-3 TGCGCCAGCAGCCATGGAGGGGCGGAGGGTGAAGCTTTCTTT CASSHGGAEGEAFF
. TRBJ1-2 . TRBV6-4 TGTGCCAGCAGTGACTCGTACTATGGCTACACCTTC CASSDSYYGYTF
. TRBJ2-2 TRBD1 TRBV11-2 TGTGCCAGCAGCTCACAGGGGGACACCGGGGAGCTGTTTTTT CASSSQGDTGELFF
. TRBJ1-2 . TRBV6-6 TGTGCCAGCAGTTACAAGGGGGTTAACTATGGCTACACCTTC CASSYKGVNYGYTF
. TRBJ1-4 TRBD1 TRBV2 TGTGCCGGGACAGGGGGCCCTACGGCTAATGAAAAACTGTTTTTT CAGTGGPTANEKLFF
. TRBJ2-1 TRBD1 TRBV27 TGTGCCAGCAGTTGGGTCGACAGGGGGCGAGGTGAACTGTTCTTC CASSWVDRGRGELFF
. TRBJ1-1 TRBD1 TRBV6-5 TGTGCCAGCACCGCGCCGGGACAGGGCGCTTTCTTT CASTAPGQGAFF
. TRBJ1-5 . TRBV19 TGTGCCAGTAGTTCCACGACGGATAGCAATCAGCCCCAGCATTTT CASSSTTDSNQPQHF
once TRBJ1-2 TRBD1 TRBV11-1 TGTGCCAGCAGCCTCCGGGACAGGGGCGACTATGGCTACACCTTC CASSLRDRGDYGYTF
. TRBJ2-1 TRBD1 TRBV27 TGTGCCAGCAGGGCTGACAGGGCCCAGTACAATGAGCAGTTCTTC CASRADRAQYNEQFF
. TRBJ1-1 . TRBV27 TGTGCCAGCAGTTTAGGGCGGTTGAACACTGAAGCTTTCTTT CASSLGRLNTEAFF
. TRBJ1-1 TRBD1 TRBV14 TGTGCCAGCACATCCCGGACAGGGAAAGACACTGAAGCTTTCTTT CASTSRTGKDTEAFF
. TRBJ1-4 . TRBV6-4 TGTGCCAGACAGGGTGGGGATAATGAAAAACTGTTTTTT CARQGGDNEKLFF
. TRBJ1-1 . TRBV6-1 TGTGCCAGCAGTGAGTGGCGGAACACTGAAGCTTTCTTT CASSEWRNTEAFF
. TRBJ2-1 TRBD2 TRBV30 TGTGCCTGGAGCCCCCCGGGGCTAGCGGGAAGGAATGAGCAGTTCTTC CAWSPPGLAGRNEQFF
. TRBJ2-1 . TRBV29-1 TGCAGCGCCGACCCCAGCCGTAGGTCCTACAATGAGCAGTTCTTC CSADPSRRSYNEQFF
few TRBJ1-6 . TRBV18 TGTGCCAGCTCACCTTCTGCAGGGTCCGATTCACCCCTCCACTTT CASSPSAGSDSPLHF
. TRBJ2-1 TRBD1 TRBV27 TGTGCCAGCGCGTCCGGGACAGGGTCCTACAATGAGCAGTTCTTC CASASGTGSYNEQFF
. TRBJ2-7 . TRBV27 TGTGCCAGCACTCCCGTAGTGGGCGGGGTATACGAGCAGTACTTC CASTPVVGGVYEQYF
few TRBJ1-2 . TRBV4-1 TGCGCCAGCAGCCAAGCGACAGGACTGAACTATGGCTACACCTTC CASSQATGLNYGYTF
. TRBJ2-7 TRBD1 TRBV5-1 TGCGCCAGCAGCATTCTTACAGGGGGAGACGAGCAGTACTTC CASSILTGGDEQYF
. TRBJ1-1 . TRBV11-2 TGTGCCAGCAGCCCCCGGGCCGAACTCAACAGCATTAAGGCTGAAGCTTTCTTT CASSPRAELNSIKAEAFF